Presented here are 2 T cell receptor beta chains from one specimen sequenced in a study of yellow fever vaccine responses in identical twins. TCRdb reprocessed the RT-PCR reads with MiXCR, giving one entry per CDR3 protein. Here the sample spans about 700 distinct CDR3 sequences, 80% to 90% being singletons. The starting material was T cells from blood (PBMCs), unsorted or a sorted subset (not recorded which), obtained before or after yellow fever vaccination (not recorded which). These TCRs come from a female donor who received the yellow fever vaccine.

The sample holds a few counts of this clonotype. CDR3 in amino acids: CAIRALNTEAFF. The CDR3, as DNA: TGTGCCATCAGGGCCCTAAACACTGAAGCTTTCTTT. The chain links TRBV10-3 to TRBJ1-1; D call uncertain. CDR1 and CDR2 (germline): ENHRY, SYGVKD. This CDR3 region has 12 residues. The V end was cut by 6 bases, the J end by 2 bases, with 7 bases between.

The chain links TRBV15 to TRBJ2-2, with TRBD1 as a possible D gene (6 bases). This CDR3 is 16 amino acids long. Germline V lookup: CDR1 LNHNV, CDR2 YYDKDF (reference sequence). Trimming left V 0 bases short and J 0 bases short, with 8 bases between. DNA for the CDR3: TGTGCCACCAGCAGAGACGGGACACCGAACACCGGGGAGCTGTTTTTT. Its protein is CATSRDGTPNTGELFF.